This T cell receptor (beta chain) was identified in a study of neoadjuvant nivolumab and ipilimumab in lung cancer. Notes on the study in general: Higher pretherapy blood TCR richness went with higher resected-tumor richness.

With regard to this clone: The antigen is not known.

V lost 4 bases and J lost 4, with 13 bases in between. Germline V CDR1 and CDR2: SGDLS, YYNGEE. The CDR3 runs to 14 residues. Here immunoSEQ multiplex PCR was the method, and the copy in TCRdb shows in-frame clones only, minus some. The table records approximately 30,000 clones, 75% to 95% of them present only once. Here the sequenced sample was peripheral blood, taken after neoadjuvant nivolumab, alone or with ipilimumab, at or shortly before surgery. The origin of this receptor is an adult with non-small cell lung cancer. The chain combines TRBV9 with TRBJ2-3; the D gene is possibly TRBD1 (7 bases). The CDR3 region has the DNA TGTGCCAGCAGCTCCGGAGGGGGCCCAGATACGCAGTATTTT. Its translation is CASSSGGGPDTQYF. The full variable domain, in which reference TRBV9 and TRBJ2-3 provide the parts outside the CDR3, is DSGVTQTPKHLITATGQRVTLRCSPRSGDLSVYWYQQSLDQGLQFLIQYYNGEERAKGNILERFSAQQFPDLHSELNLSSLELGDSALYFCASSSGGGPDTQYFGPGTRLTVL.